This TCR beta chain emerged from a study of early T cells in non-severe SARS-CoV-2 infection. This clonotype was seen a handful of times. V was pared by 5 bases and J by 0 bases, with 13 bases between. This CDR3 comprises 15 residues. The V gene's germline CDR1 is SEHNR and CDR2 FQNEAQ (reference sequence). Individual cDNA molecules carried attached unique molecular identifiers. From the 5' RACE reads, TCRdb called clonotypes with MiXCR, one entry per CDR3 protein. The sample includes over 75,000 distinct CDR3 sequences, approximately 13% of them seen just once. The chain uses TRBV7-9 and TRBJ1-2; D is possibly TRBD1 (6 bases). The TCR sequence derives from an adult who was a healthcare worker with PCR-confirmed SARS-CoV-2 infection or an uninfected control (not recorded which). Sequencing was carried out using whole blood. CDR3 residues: CASSPQTGANYGYTF. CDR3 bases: TGTGCCAGCAGCCCCCAGACAGGAGCTAACTATGGCTACACCTTC.